This is a list of T cell receptor beta chains from one sample in a study of T cell repertoires in cytomegalovirus infection. Their antigen targets remain unknown. Via MiXCR, TCRdb re-called the reads, giving one row per CDR3 protein. The profile covers approximately 910,000 distinct CDR3 sequences, with around 30% appearing a single time and more than 12% taken by the ten largest. Sample: cultured CD8+ T cells from PBMCs, taken from culture after CMV antigen stimulation. Receptor source: a human donor in good health (CMV status not recorded). Some clones in this sample may be carry-over from other donors' samples. The CDR3 runs from the conserved cysteine through the conserved F or W. A D gene is named only where the DNA matches it firmly. A row's size may be missing; if present it is once, few, many or a size class.

many,TRBJ1-2,-,TRBV7-8,CASSPPGSRRVGYGYTF,TGTGCCAGCAGCCCCCCGGGTAGTCGGAGGGTGGGCTATGGCTACACCTTC
-,TRBJ2-1,TRBD1,TRBV12-5,CASGRDRGNEQFF,TGTGCTAGTGGTAGAGACAGGGGCAATGAGCAGTTCTTC
few,TRBJ1-2,TRBD1,TRBV7-2,CASSLPPGQGAFGYTF,TGTGCCAGCAGCTTACCACCGGGACAGGGGGCGTTTGGCTACACCTTC
many,TRBJ2-7,TRBD2,TRBV7-2,CASSLNSGVGHEQYF,TGTGCCAGCAGCTTGAATAGCGGGGTGGGCCACGAGCAGTACTTC
-,TRBJ1-2,TRBD1,TRBV19,CASSTPWDRERGGYTF,TGTGCCAGTAGTACACCCTGGGACAGGGAGCGGGGAGGCTACACCTTC
-,TRBJ1-5,-,TRBV7-9,CASSSERGRNQPQHF,TGTGCCAGCAGCTCGGAGCGAGGGCGAAATCAGCCCCAGCATTTT
-,TRBJ2-7,-,TRBV11-2,CASTNRVSYEQYF,TGTGCCAGCACCAACAGGGTCTCCTACGAGCAGTACTTC
-,TRBJ2-1,TRBD1,TRBV6-6,CASTQTGSSSEEFF,TGTGCCAGCACCCAGACAGGGTCGTCTTCAGAGGAGTTCTTC
-,TRBJ2-1,TRBD1,TRBV19,CASSMDRDPYNEQFF,TGTGCCAGTAGTATGGACAGGGACCCCTACAATGAGCAGTTCTTC
many,TRBJ1-1,-,TRBV6-1,CASGKNTEAFF,TGTGCCAGCGGAAAGAACACTGAAGCTTTCTTT
-,TRBJ1-5,TRBD1,TRBV5-5,CASSPHQVTTGITSNQPQHF,TGTGCCAGCAGCCCCCACCAAGTCACGACAGGGATTACTTCCAATCAGCCCCAGCATTTT
many,TRBJ2-3,-,TRBV7-2,CASSRPLSGHADTQYF,TGTGCCAGCAGCCGCCCTTTGTCTGGGCACGCAGATACGCAGTATTTT
-,TRBJ2-5,TRBD1,TRBV28,CASSFPTGSTETQYF,TGTGCCAGCAGTTTCCCGACAGGGAGCACAGAGACCCAGTACTTC
-,TRBJ1-1,TRBD1,TRBV27,CASSLFFGTGEEDTEAFF,TGTGCCAGCAGTCTATTTTTCGGGACAGGGGAGGAGGACACTGAAGCTTTCTTT
-,TRBJ2-5,-,TRBV9,CASSVAGGEGETQYF,TGTGCCAGCAGCGTAGCAGGGGGGGAAGGGGAGACCCAGTACTTC
-,TRBJ1-4,-,TRBV5-4,CASRSINQGEKLFF,TGTGCCAGCAGGTCGATAAACCAGGGTGAAAAACTGTTTTTT
-,TRBJ2-7,TRBD2,TRBV19,CASSPLRTSSYEQYF,TGTGCCAGTAGTCCGTTACGGACTAGCAGCTACGAGCAGTACTTC
-,TRBJ2-2,-,TRBV11-2,CASSFSTAGTAGELFF,TGTGCCAGCAGCTTCTCGACTGCGGGGACGGCCGGGGAGCTGTTTTTT